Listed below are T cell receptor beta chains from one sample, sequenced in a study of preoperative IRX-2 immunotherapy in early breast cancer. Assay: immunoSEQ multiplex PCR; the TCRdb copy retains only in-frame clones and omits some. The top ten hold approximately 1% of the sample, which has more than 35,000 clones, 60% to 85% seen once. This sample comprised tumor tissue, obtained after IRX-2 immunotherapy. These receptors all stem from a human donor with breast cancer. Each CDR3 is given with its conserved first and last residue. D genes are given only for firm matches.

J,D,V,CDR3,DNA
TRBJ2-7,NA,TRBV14,CASSQTRAPSYEQYF,TGTGCCAGCAGCCAAACAAGGGCCCCCTCCTACGAGCAGTACTTC
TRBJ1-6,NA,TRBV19,CASSTPGTGNSPLHF,TGTGCCAGTAGTACCCCCGGGACGGGGAATTCACCCCTCCACTTT
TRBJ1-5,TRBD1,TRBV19,CASSIGTGGGQPQHF,TGTGCCAGTAGTATAGGGACAGGGGGCGGTCAGCCCCAGCATTTT
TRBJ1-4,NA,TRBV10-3,CAISESTGMTNEKLFF,TGTGCCATCAGTGAGTCAACAGGGATGACTAATGAAAAACTGTTTTTT
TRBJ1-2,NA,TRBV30,CVGRGASNYGYTF,TGTGTTGGGCGCGGGGCTTCTAACTATGGCTACACCTTC
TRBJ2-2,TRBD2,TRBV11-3,CASSPRETSGRAGELFF,TGTGCCAGCAGCCCCAGGGAGACTAGCGGGAGAGCCGGGGAGCTGTTTTTT
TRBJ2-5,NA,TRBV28,CASSTTRVYRETQYF,TGTGCCAGCAGTACAACCAGGGTATATCGGGAGACCCAGTACTTC
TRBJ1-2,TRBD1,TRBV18,CASSPTGGASGYTF,TGTGCCAGCTCACCAACAGGGGGCGCGAGTGGCTACACCTTC
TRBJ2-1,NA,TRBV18,CASSPGHLNEQFF,TGTGCCAGCTCACCAGGACACCTTAATGAGCAGTTCTTC
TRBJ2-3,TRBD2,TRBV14,CASSQVAGVTQYF,TGTGCCAGCAGCCAGGTAGCGGGAGTAACGCAGTATTTT